This is a list of T cell receptor beta chains from one sample in a study of OX40 agonist ivuxolimab in advanced cancers. Sequencing used immunoSEQ multiplex PCR; TCRdb keeps in-frame clones, though not all of them. The top ten clones hold roughly 0.79% of a sample with some 64,000 clones, roughly 89% of them seen once. The starting material was CD4+ or CD8+ T cells sorted from blood, obtained in a trial of the OX40 agonist ivuxolimab. These receptors came from an adult with an advanced solid tumor such as melanoma, head and neck, liver or kidney cancer. Both conserved end residues are trimmed from each CDR3. The size entry is marked missing in some rows and otherwise reads once, few, many or a size class.

v_gene	abundance	j_gene	CDR3aa
TRBV6-1	.	TRBJ2-1	ASSGISAGGPYNEQF
TRBV28	.	TRBJ2-4	ASSLSPPAGNIQY
TRBV27	.	TRBJ2-7	ASSPRDRGTYEQY
TRBV19	.	TRBJ1-2	ATKSGPNYGYT
TRBV7-9	.	TRBJ2-7	ASSTMDLYEQY
TRBV18	.	TRBJ2-1	ASSLRQVDEQF
TRBV7-8	.	TRBJ2-1	ASSLAGTPNEQF
TRBV6-1	.	TRBJ1-1	ASSELRLNTEAF
TRBV5-1	.	TRBJ2-7	ASSGKAAGEQY
TRBV19	.	TRBJ1-3	ASSDRQGSGNTIY
TRBV10-1	.	TRBJ2-5	ARGTEQETQY
TRBV2	.	TRBJ1-4	ASSVRGQGSEKLF
TRBV19	.	TRBJ1-5	ASRLRNGPTRGQPQH
TRBV28	.	TRBJ1-2	ASSRRAYGYT
TRBV18	.	TRBJ2-1	ASSPRTSGRSYYNEQF
TRBV19	.	TRBJ2-1	ASRGRGSDEQF
TRBV2	once	TRBJ1-1	ASEGQLNTEAF
TRBV30	.	TRBJ1-1	AWSVRGEAF
TRBV7-6	.	TRBJ1-1	ASGAGGTANTEAF
TRBV6-1	once	TRBJ2-7	ASTEQEEGNEQY
TRBV5-1	.	TRBJ1-2	ASSLAPGANYGYT
TRBV2	.	TRBJ2-3	ASSEGQQTDTQY
TRBV5-4	.	TRBJ2-7	ASSLFGISNEQY
TRBV6-1	.	TRBJ2-1	ASSDNAGGRTYNEQF
TRBV27	.	TRBJ2-7	ASSPTPGRYSSYEQY
TRBV2	once	TRBJ2-1	ASSGGRAYNEQF
TRBV18	.	TRBJ1-2	ASSRGQGYGYT
TRBV20-1	few	TRBJ2-2	SGMGRGELF
TRBV10-3	.	TRBJ2-1	AISEMSQGVGTHNEQF
TRBV5-5	.	TRBJ2-2	ASSLGLGTGELF
TRBV20-1	.	TRBJ1-1	SALRAEAF
TRBV1	.	TRBJ2-5	TSRQQGAWETQY
TRBV6-5	.	TRBJ1-6	ASSYWDHNSPLH
TRBV6-5	.	TRBJ2-5	ASSYVAGALGETQY
TRBV10-1	.	TRBJ2-3	ASSDRHSTDTQY
TRBV19	.	TRBJ2-7	ASNQGLSYEQY
TRBV19	.	TRBJ2-3	ASSILGLEGGDTQY
TRBV4-1	.	TRBJ2-6	ASTKPGANVLT
TRBV27	.	TRBJ1-6	ASSWDRDNSPLH
TRBV6-1	.	.	ASRPLTGAYEQY
TRBV9	.	TRBJ2-7	ASSVGSGVRGGAYEQY